The 10 T cell receptor beta chains in this list originate from one sample, sequenced in a study of Ad26.COV2.S vaccination and SARS-CoV-2 variants. Repertoires were generated with immunoSEQ multiplex PCR, while TCRdb's copy carries only in-frame clones and drops some. The table records approximately 280,000 clones, roughly 86% of them present only once. The treatment here: some 19 received Ad26.COV2.S at low or high dose, single or two shots; a few received placebo; per-sample allocation not given. The investigators took samples on day 63 after the first vaccine or placebo injection. This specimen consisted of peripheral blood, obtained in a trial of Ad26.COV2.S vaccine versus placebo. These receptors were obtained from a person aged 18 to 65 who received the Ad26.COV2.S COVID-19 vaccine or a placebo.

The J gene is TRBJ2-7, the V gene TRBV6-6; D might be TRBD1 (5 bases). V lost 7 bases, J lost 3 bases, and 13 bases lay in between. Germline CDR1 and CDR2: MNHNY and SVGAGI (reference sequence). This CDR3 has 13 amino acids. The DNA of the CDR3 is TGTGCCAGCACCCATGGGGCCAACTACGAGCAGTACTTC. Its translation is CASTHGANYEQYF.

The CDR3 coding sequence is TGTGCCAGCAGCGGACACCTACCGAACACTGAAGCTTTCTTT. Its protein is CASSGHLPNTEAFF. The chain employs TRBV6-5 and TRBJ1-1; D may be TRBD1 (5 bases). The CDR3 consists of 14 residues. Germline CDR1 and CDR2: MNHEY and SVGAGI. V shed 6 bases and J shed 1 base, with 12 bases lying between them.

This chain connects TRBV7-2 to TRBJ1-2; the D gene is possibly TRBD1 (6 bases). Per the germline V gene, CDR1 is SGHTA and CDR2 is FQGNSA. V was clipped by 0 bases and J by 8 bases, with 13 bases between them. The CDR3 consists of 14 residues. CDR3 sequence (DNA): TGTGCCAGCAGCTTAGCGAGGGGGAATGAGGGCTACACCTTC. The encoded protein is CASSLARGNEGYTF. Based on the CDR3 plus reference TRBV7-2 and TRBJ1-2, the full variable domain is GAGVSQSPSNKVTEKGKDVELRCDPISGHTALYWYRQSLGQGLEFLIYFQGNSAPDKSGLPSDRFSAERTGGSVSTLTIQRTQQEDSAVYLCASSLARGNEGYTFGSGTRLTVV.

This chain joins TRBV2 and TRBJ1-5; D is unresolved. This CDR3 has 14 amino acids. Germline assignment: CDR1 SNHLY and CDR2 FYNNEI. Trimming removed 2 bases at V and 3 bases at J, with 8 bases between. In DNA form, the CDR3 reads TGTGCCAGCAGTGAACGGACTTACAATCAGCCCCAGCATTTT. Protein sequence: CASSERTYNQPQHF.

The chain uses TRBV11-3 and TRBJ2-1; D is uncertain. Trimming removed 3 bases at V and 0 bases at J, with 15 bases between. The CDR3 extends over 17 amino acids. The germline gives CDR1 SGHNT, CDR2 YENEEA. For the CDR3, the DNA is TGTGCCAGCAGCTTTTACGGCGCCGCGAGCTCCTACAATGAGCAGTTCTTC. Its protein is CASSFYGAASSYNEQFF.

The V call is TRBV5-4, the J call TRBJ2-5, with 8 bases lining up with TRBD2. The CDR3 is 16 amino acids. V dropped 1 base and J dropped 7; count of bases not matched to a gene: 12. Per the germline V gene, CDR1 is SGHNT and CDR2 is YYREEE (reference sequence). The chain's CDR3 is CASSLSSAGGRGTQYF. The CDR3 nucleotides read TGTGCCAGCAGCTTGAGTTCGGCGGGGGGCCGGGGGACCCAGTACTTC.

The V call is TRBV7-2, the J call TRBJ2-7, with 14 bases matching TRBD2. CDR1 and CDR2 from the germline V gene are SGHTA and FQGNSA. The CDR3 totals 18 residues. J lost 5 bases, V lost 1 base, and 10 bases had no gene match. The CDR3 bases are TGTGCCAGCAGCTTAGATAGTCCCGGGACTAGCGGGAGTCACGAGCAGTACTTC. This gives the protein CASSLDSPGTSGSHEQYF. Using reference TRBV7-2 and TRBJ2-7 for the parts outside the CDR3, the full variable domain is GAGVSQSPSNKVTEKGKDVELRCDPISGHTALYWYRQSLGQGLEFLIYFQGNSAPDKSGLPSDRFSAERTGGSVSTLTIQRTQQEDSAVYLCASSLDSPGTSGSHEQYFGPGTRLTVT.

The genes are TRBV30 and TRBJ1-4; the D gene is possibly TRBD1 (6 bases). V was pared by 4 bases and J by 8 bases, with 14 bases between. The germline CDR1 and CDR2 sequences are GTSNPN and SVGIG (reference sequence). CDR3 length: 13 amino acids. The CDR3 nucleotides read TGTGCCTGGATCGGACAGTTTTCGGAAAAACTGTTTTTT. The encoded protein is CAWIGQFSEKLFF.

This sequence joins TRBV12-3 or TRBV12-4 and TRBJ1-2; TRBD1 is a possible D gene (5 bases). V shed 7 bases and J shed 6 bases, with 15 bases lying between them. CDR3 length equals 13 residues. The CDR3 nucleotides read TGTGCCAGCACCACCGGGGGTCGTAATGGCTACACCTTC. It translates to CASTTGGRNGYTF.

V and J are TRBV24-1 and TRBJ2-2; D unresolved. The V gene's germline CDR1 is KGHDR and CDR2 SFDVKD. This CDR3 is built from 15 residues. Trimming removed 0 bases from V and 2 bases from J, with 6 bases in between. CDR3 coding DNA: TGTGCCACCAGTGATTTGCGTCAAAACACCGGGGAGCTGTTTTTT. This sequence encodes CATSDLRQNTGELFF.